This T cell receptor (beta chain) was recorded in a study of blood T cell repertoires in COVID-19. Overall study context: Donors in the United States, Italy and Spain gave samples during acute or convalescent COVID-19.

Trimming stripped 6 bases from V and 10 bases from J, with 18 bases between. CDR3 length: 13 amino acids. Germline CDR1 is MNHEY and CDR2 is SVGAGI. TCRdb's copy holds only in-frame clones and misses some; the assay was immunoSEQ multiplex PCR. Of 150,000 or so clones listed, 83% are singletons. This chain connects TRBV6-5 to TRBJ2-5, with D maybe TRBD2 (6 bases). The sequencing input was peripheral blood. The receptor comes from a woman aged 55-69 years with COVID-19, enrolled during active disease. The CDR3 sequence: CASRLDTAGSQYF. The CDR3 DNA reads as TGTGCCAGCAGATTGGACACGGCGGGGAGCCAGTACTTC.